The rows below give T cell receptor beta chains drawn from one sample of a study of T cells in Graves' hyperthyroidism and ophthalmopathy. Each CDR3 protein gets one entry after TCRdb re-called the multiplex PCR reads with MiXCR. The repertoire holds a few hundred thousand distinct CDR3 sequences, with roughly a sixth as singletons. The sample was blood. Receptor source: a woman aged 40 to 55 with Graves' ophthalmopathy. CDR3s include the opening cysteine and the closing phenylalanine or tryptophan. D genes are given only for firm matches. Size is omitted from some rows. Given values are once, few, many or a class for expanded clones.

d_gene	v_gene	j_gene	len	abundance	CDR3nt	CDR3aa
TRBD2	TRBV6-9	TRBJ2-2	16	.	TGTGCCAGCAGTCATGGACTAGCGGGAGGTTTGGGGGAGCTGTTTTTT	CASSHGLAGGLGELFF
.	TRBV11-3	TRBJ2-1	12	.	TGTGCCAGCAGGTCGAGTATGAATGAGCAGTTCTTC	CASRSSMNEQFF
.	TRBV5-8	TRBJ1-4	15	many	TGTGCCAGCAGCTTAGGGGAAGGGGCGAATGAAAAACTGTTTTTT	CASSLGEGANEKLFF
.	TRBV20-1	TRBJ2-7	13	few	TGCAGTGCTAGAGCGGACAAGACCTACGAGCAGTACTTC	CSARADKTYEQYF
.	TRBV7-3	TRBJ2-7	14	.	TGTGCCAGCAGCTCGGGACCTCCCCCGGAGGAGCAGTACTTC	CASSSGPPPEEQYF
.	TRBV10-2	TRBJ1-5	14	few	TGCGCCAGCAGTGAGTCAGATAATGTTCAGCCCCAGCATTTT	CASSESDNVQPQHF
.	TRBV27	TRBJ1-1	14	.	TGTGCCAGCAGTTTACACCAGGGGAACACTGAAGCTTTCTTT	CASSLHQGNTEAFF
TRBD1	TRBV20-1	TRBJ1-1	12	.	TGCAGTGCCGACACCGGGACAGGTGAAGCTTTCTTT	CSADTGTGEAFF
.	TRBV3-1	TRBJ2-1	12	many	TGTGCCAGCAGCCAAACGTGGAATGAGCAGTTCTTC	CASSQTWNEQFF
.	TRBV3-1	TRBJ2-1	14	.	TGTGCCAGCAGCCAATTCCGGGAGCCCAATGAGCAGTTCTTC	CASSQFREPNEQFF
TRBD2	TRBV7-9	TRBJ2-1	16	many	TGTGCCAGCAGTTCTACCGGACTAGCGGGAAACAATGAGCAGTTCTTC	CASSSTGLAGNNEQFF
TRBD2	TRBV2	TRBJ2-5	13	many	TGTGCCAGCAACGGGAGGGCCTTGGAGACCCAGTACTTC	CASNGRALETQYF
.	TRBV2	TRBJ2-4	16	many	TGTGCCAGCAGTGAGCGGAGAAAGCTAGCCAAAAACATTCAGTACTTC	CASSERRKLAKNIQYF
.	TRBV4-1	TRBJ2-5	14	few	TGCGCCAGCAGCCAAGACTTAGTAAGAGAGACCCAGTACTTC	CASSQDLVRETQYF
.	TRBV3-1	TRBJ2-1	11	many	TGTGCCAGCAGCCATTGGAATGAGCAGTTCTTC	CASSHWNEQFF
.	TRBV30	TRBJ2-3	14	.	TGTGCCTGGAGAACGGGATCTAGCACAGATATGCAGTATTTT	CAWRTGSSTDMQYF
.	TRBV5-6	TRBJ2-4	14	many	TGTGCCAGCAGCTTAGGATCAGCCAAAAACATTCAGTACTTC	CASSLGSAKNIQYF
TRBD1	TRBV28	TRBJ1-2	15	many	TGTGCCAGCAGTTTAGAGGGGACAGGGGTTTATGGCTACACCTTC	CASSLEGTGVYGYTF
.	TRBV6-4	TRBJ2-3	15	.	TGTGCCAGCAGTGAGCGAGCGGACAGCACAGATACGCAGTATTTT	CASSERADSTDTQYF
.	TRBV20-1	TRBJ1-2	16	.	TGCAGTCCTTCTAATCCTACCCGTATCTATAACTATGGCTACACCTTC	CSPSNPTRIYNYGYTF
.	TRBV29-1	TRBJ1-1	14	few	TGCAGCGTGAGAGAACAGGCGGGAAGCACTGAAGCTTTCTTT	CSVREQAGSTEAFF
.	TRBV5-1	TRBJ1-1	14	.	TGCGCCAGCAGCCAAGACTCCTTCTCCACTGAAGCTTTCTTT	CASSQDSFSTEAFF
TRBD1	TRBV24-1	TRBJ2-3	16	.	TGTGCCACCAGTGATCAGCCGGGACAGGGCTCAGATACGCAGTATTTT	CATSDQPGQGSDTQYF
.	TRBV5-8	TRBJ1-1	13	.	TGTGCCAGCAGCTTATTTGGGGCTGGTGAAGCTTTCTTT	CASSLFGAGEAFF
TRBD2	TRBV29-1	TRBJ2-3	14	few	TGCAGCGTGAAGACTAGCGGGAGGGCCGGGACGCAGTATTTT	CSVKTSGRAGTQYF
.	TRBV2	TRBJ1-5	15	many	TGTGCCAGCAGTGATTCTCGGACAAGCAATCAGCCCCAGCATTTT	CASSDSRTSNQPQHF
TRBD1	TRBV29-1	TRBJ2-3	15	.	TGCAGCGTTGAAGTGTGGGGACAGGGTGCAGATACGCAGTATTTT	CSVEVWGQGADTQYF
TRBD2	TRBV6-1	TRBJ2-3	16	.	TGTGCCAGCAGTCGGACTAGCGGAGCTCTGACAGATACGCAGTATTTT	CASSRTSGALTDTQYF
.	TRBV18	TRBJ2-3	16	many	TGTGCCAGCTCAGAACTCGGGACCTTTACCACAGATACGCAGTATTTT	CASSELGTFTTDTQYF
TRBD2	TRBV20-1	TRBJ2-1	14	many	TGCAGTGCTCGAGGGGGACTAGAGACCAATGAGCAGTTCTTC	CSARGGLETNEQFF
TRBD2	TRBV4-2	TRBJ2-1	19	many	TGTGCCAGCAGCCAACGTTCCGGGACTATCGGGTCGGGCAACAATGAGCAGTTCTTC	CASSQRSGTIGSGNNEQFF
.	TRBV5-6	TRBJ2-5	11	few	TGTGCCACCCACCCACGGGAGACCCAGTACTTC	CATHPRETQYF
TRBD2	TRBV3-1	TRBJ2-2	19	many	TGTGCCAGCAGCCAAGGGACGGGACTAGCGGGAGCCGGCACCGGGGAGCTGTTTTTT	CASSQGTGLAGAGTGELFF
TRBD2	TRBV4-1	TRBJ2-1	16	.	TGCGCCAGCAGTGTCCCTAGCGGGACCTCCTACAATGAGCAGTTCTTC	CASSVPSGTSYNEQFF
.	TRBV2	TRBJ1-1	13	.	TGTGCCAGCAGTGAAGACTATAACACTGAAGCTTTCTTT	CASSEDYNTEAFF
TRBD1	TRBV30	TRBJ1-3	14	many	TGTGCCTGGAGCGGGGACAGACTCCGAAACACCATATATTTT	CAWSGDRLRNTIYF
.	TRBV11-2	TRBJ1-3	16	.	TGTGCCAGCAGCCCCATGGGGGTACCCTCTGGAAACACCATATATTTT	CASSPMGVPSGNTIYF
.	TRBV18	TRBJ2-1	14	many	TGTGCCAGCTCACCCCTTCGGGGGACCAATGAGCAGTTCTTC	CASSPLRGTNEQFF
TRBD1	TRBV7-9	TRBJ2-1	15	.	TGTGCCAGCAGCCTCCCGGGACAGCTTTTCGATGAGCAGTTCTTC	CASSLPGQLFDEQFF
TRBD1	TRBV6-1	TRBJ2-7	14	many	TGTGCCAGCAGATTCACAGGGGCCGGCGACGAGCAGTACTTC	CASRFTGAGDEQYF
TRBD2	TRBV2	TRBJ2-7	13	many	TGTGCCAGCGGTCCCGGCAGGGAGGGCGAGCAGTACTTC	CASGPGREGEQYF
TRBD2	TRBV6-1	TRBJ2-1	14	.	TGTGCCAGCAGTGAGGGACTAGCATCCAATGAGCAGTTCTTC	CASSEGLASNEQFF
.	TRBV6-1	TRBJ1-3	14	.	TGTGCCACCGCCAAGTACACCTCTGGAAACACCATATATTTT	CATAKYTSGNTIYF
TRBD2	TRBV7-8	TRBJ2-3	17	.	TGTGCCAGCAGCGCCGGGACTAGCGGGAGGGGCACAGATACGCAGTATTTT	CASSAGTSGRGTDTQYF
TRBD1	TRBV28	TRBJ1-2	14	many	TGTGCCAGCAGAACAGGGGGAGCTAACTATGGCTACACCTTC	CASRTGGANYGYTF
.	TRBV5-1	TRBJ2-3	15	many	TGCGCCAGCAAGAGAAAGGGGGGCTTCTCAGATACGCAGTATTTT	CASKRKGGFSDTQYF